The clone carrying this T cell receptor (beta chain) has ten or more counts. This sample was taken from a study of T cells in Graves' hyperthyroidism and ophthalmopathy. This CDR3 spans 13 amino acids. Germline loops: CDR1 SGHTS, CDR2 YDEGEE. V lost 3 bases, J lost 9 bases, and 7 bases stayed unmatched. TCR beta CDR3 regions were amplified from RNA transcripts. TCR CDR3 regions were first amplified by RT-PCR with HTBI primers. TCRdb independently ran MiXCR on the multiplex PCR reads; one entry per CDR3 protein. The sample lists a few hundred thousand distinct CDR3 sequences, approximately 16% occurring once.

The chain recombines TRBV5-8 with TRBJ2-3, with TRBD1 matching 7 bases. The sequence was collected from a man aged 40-49 years with Graves' hyperthyroidism. What was sequenced was blood. CDR3 amino acids: CASSSRQGDTQYF. CDR3 DNA sequence: TGTGCCAGCAGCTCACGACAGGGTGACACGCAGTATTTT.